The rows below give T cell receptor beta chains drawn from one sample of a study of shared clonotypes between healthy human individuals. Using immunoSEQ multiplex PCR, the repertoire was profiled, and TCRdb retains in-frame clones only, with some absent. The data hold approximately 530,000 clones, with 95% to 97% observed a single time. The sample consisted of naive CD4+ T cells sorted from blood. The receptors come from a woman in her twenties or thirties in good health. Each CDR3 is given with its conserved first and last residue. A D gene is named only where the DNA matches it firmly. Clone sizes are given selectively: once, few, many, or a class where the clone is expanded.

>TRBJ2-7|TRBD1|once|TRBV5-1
CASTRQGKGSYEQYF
TGCGCCAGCACCCGACAGGGGAAGGGATCCTACGAGCAGTACTTC
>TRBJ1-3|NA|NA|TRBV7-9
CASNQRGGGGTIYF
TGTGCCAGCAACCAGAGGGGCGGTGGAGGCACCATATATTTT
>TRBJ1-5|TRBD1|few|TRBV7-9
CASSLVMGQGASQPQHF
TGTGCCAGCAGCTTAGTCATGGGACAGGGGGCGAGTCAGCCCCAGCATTTT
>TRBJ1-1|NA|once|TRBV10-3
CAIRVTEDTEAFF
TGTGCCATCAGGGTTACAGAGGACACTGAAGCTTTCTTT
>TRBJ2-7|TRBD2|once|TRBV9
CASSVGLEDSYEQYF
TGTGCCAGCAGCGTGGGACTAGAGGATTCTTACGAGCAGTACTTC
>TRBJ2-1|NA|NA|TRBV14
CASSGRRGSRNEQFF
TGTGCCAGCAGCGGTAGGAGGGGATCCCGCAATGAGCAGTTCTTC
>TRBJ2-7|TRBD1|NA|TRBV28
CASSVGQYEQYF
TGTGCCAGCAGTGTGGGACAGTACGAGCAGTACTTC
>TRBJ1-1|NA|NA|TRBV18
CASSPLAGANTEAFF
TGTGCCAGCTCACCGCTCGCGGGGGCCAACACTGAAGCTTTCTTT
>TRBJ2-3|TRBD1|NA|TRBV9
CASSGGTGGLTDTQYF
TGTGCCAGCAGCGGCGGGACAGGGGGTCTCACAGATACGCAGTATTTT
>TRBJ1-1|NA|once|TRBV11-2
CASSLDPTVTEAFF
TGTGCCAGCAGCTTAGATCCAACAGTAACTGAAGCTTTCTTT
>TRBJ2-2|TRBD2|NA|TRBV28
CASSLSGMVGELFF
TGTGCCAGCAGTTTAAGCGGGATGGTCGGGGAGCTGTTTTTT
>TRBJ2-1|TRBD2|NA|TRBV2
CASREEYSGLIQRESYNEQFF
TGTGCCAGCAGAGAAGAATACTCCGGGTTAATCCAGCGGGAGTCCTACAATGAGCAGTTCTTC
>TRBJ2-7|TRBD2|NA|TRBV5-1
CASSLNTGGSYEQYF
TGCGCCAGCAGCTTGAATACGGGAGGCTCCTACGAGCAGTACTTC
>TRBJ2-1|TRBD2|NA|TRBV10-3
CAISESGLANEQFF
TGTGCCATCAGTGAGTCGGGACTAGCCAATGAGCAGTTCTTC
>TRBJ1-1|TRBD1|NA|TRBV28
CASSSRTGTMNTEAFF
TGTGCCAGCAGTTCCCGGACAGGAACTATGAACACTGAAGCTTTCTTT
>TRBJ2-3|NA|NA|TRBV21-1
CASNLPDRVDSSTDTQYF
TGTGCCAGCAACCTCCCGGACAGGGTTGATTCTAGCACAGATACGCAGTATTTT
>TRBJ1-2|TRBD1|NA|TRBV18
CASSPQVSGTEAGYTF
TGTGCCAGCTCACCGCAAGTCTCCGGGACAGAGGCTGGCTACACCTTC
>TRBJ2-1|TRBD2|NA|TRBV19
CASGTSGFYNEQFF
TGTGCCAGTGGGACTAGCGGGTTTTACAATGAGCAGTTCTTC
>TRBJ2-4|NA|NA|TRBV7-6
CASSPNSGVKNIQYF
TGTGCCAGCAGCCCAAATTCCGGGGTCAAAAACATTCAGTACTTC
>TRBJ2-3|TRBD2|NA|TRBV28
CASSFTKLAGAGGTQYF
TGTGCCAGCAGTTTCACAAAACTAGCGGGAGCAGGGGGTACGCAGTATTTT
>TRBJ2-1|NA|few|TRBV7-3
CASAPEGSSYNEQFF
TGTGCCAGCGCACCTGAAGGGAGCTCCTACAATGAGCAGTTCTTC
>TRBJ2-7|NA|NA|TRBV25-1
CASSALGGGEQYF
TGTGCCAGCAGTGCTTTGGGGGGCGGCGAGCAGTACTTC
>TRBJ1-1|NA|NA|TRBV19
CASSKGRRGTEAFF
TGTGCCAGTAGTAAGGGACGGAGGGGGACTGAAGCTTTCTTT
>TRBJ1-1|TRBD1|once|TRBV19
CASSIPGTGTTEAFF
TGTGCCAGTAGTATCCCCGGGACAGGGACTACTGAAGCTTTCTTT
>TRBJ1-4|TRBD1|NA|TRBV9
CASSVGDRFNEKLFF
TGTGCCAGCAGCGTAGGGGACAGGTTTAATGAAAAACTGTTTTTT
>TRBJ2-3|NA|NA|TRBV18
CASSPGHTDTQYF
TGTGCCAGCTCACCAGGACACACAGATACGCAGTATTTT
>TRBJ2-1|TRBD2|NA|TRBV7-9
CASSPGLAEPYNEQFF
TGTGCCAGCAGCCCGGGACTAGCAGAGCCGTACAATGAGCAGTTCTTC
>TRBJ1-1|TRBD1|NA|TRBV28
CASNIRDRGYPGEAFF
TGTGCCAGCAACATCCGGGACAGGGGATACCCAGGGGAAGCTTTCTTT
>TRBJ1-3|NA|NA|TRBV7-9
CASSYPTEAGNTIYF
TGTGCCAGCAGCTACCCTACCGAGGCTGGAAACACCATATATTTT
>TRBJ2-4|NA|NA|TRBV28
CASSLYGARLAKNIQYF
TGTGCCAGCAGTTTGTATGGTGCACGCCTAGCCAAAAACATTCAGTACTTC
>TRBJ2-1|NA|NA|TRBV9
CASSVDATGHRRDNEQFF
TGTGCCAGCAGCGTAGATGCGACAGGCCACAGGAGGGACAATGAGCAGTTCTTC
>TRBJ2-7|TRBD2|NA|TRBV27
CASSLAGGNYEQYF
TGTGCCAGCAGTTTAGCGGGGGGCAATTACGAGCAGTACTTC
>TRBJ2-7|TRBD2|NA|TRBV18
CASSPFGGLAVPYEQYF
TGTGCCAGCTCACCATTCGGGGGACTAGCAGTTCCCTACGAGCAGTACTTC
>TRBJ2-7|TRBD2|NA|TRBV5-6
CASSSGLAGSVYEQYF
TGTGCCAGCAGTTCAGGACTAGCGGGAAGTGTCTACGAGCAGTACTTC
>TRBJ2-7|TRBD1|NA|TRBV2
CASSAGTGAYEQYF
TGTGCCAGCAGTGCCGGGACAGGGGCCTACGAGCAGTACTTC
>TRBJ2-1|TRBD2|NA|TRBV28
CASSSPAGGPLYNEQFF
TGTGCCAGCAGTTCCCCCGCGGGAGGGCCTTTATACAATGAGCAGTTCTTC
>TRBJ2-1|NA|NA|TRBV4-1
CASSHILGNEQFF
TGCGCCAGCAGCCATATCCTGGGAAATGAGCAGTTCTTC
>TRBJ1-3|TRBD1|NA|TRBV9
CASSFTTGTGNTIYF
TGTGCCAGCAGCTTCACGACAGGGACTGGAAACACCATATATTTT
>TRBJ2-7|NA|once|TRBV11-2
CASSLKRYEQYF
TGTGCCAGCAGCTTAAAGCGATACGAGCAGTACTTC
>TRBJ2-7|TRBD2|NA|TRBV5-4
CASSLRWSSGTSYEQYF
TGTGCCAGCAGTCTCCGATGGTCTAGCGGAACCTCCTACGAGCAGTACTTC
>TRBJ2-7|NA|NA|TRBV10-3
CAISPDYEQYF
TGTGCCATCAGTCCGGACTACGAGCAGTACTTC
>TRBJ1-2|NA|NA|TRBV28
CASSLLNPSYGYTF
TGTGCCAGCAGTTTACTCAATCCCTCGTATGGCTACACCTTC
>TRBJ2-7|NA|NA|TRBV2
CASSESRAGGEQYF
TGTGCCAGCAGTGAGTCCAGGGCCGGGGGAGAGCAGTACTTC
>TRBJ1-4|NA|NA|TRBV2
CASTYEGEKLFF
TGTGCCAGCACCTACGAAGGGGAAAAACTGTTTTTT
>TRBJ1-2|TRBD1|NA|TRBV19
CASTPTGGAGGRLGYTF
TGTGCCAGTACCCCCACAGGGGGTGCCGGAGGGAGATTAGGCTACACCTTC
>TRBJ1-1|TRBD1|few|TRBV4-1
CASRDRVNTEAFF
TGCGCCTCCCGGGACAGGGTGAACACTGAAGCTTTCTTT
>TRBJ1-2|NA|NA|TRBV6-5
CASSYSLEGFGYTF
TGTGCCAGCAGTTACTCGTTGGAGGGTTTCGGCTACACCTTC
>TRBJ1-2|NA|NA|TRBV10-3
CAIPAGGSTNYGYTF
TGTGCCATCCCGGCAGGAGGGTCCACTAACTATGGCTACACCTTC
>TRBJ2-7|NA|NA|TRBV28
CASSFRGEQYF
TGTGCCAGCAGTTTTCGGGGGGAGCAGTACTTC
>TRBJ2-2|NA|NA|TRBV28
CASSLAGVNTGELFF
TGTGCCAGCAGTTTAGCAGGAGTTAACACCGGGGAGCTGTTTTTT
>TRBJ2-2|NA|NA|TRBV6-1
CASLEGGVTGELFF
TGTGCCAGCCTTGAAGGGGGGGTCACCGGGGAGCTGTTTTTT
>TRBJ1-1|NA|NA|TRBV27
CASSLVPSVNTEAFF
TGTGCCAGCAGTTTAGTCCCCAGTGTGAACACTGAAGCTTTCTTT
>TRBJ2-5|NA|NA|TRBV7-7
CASSLLGGIPHPRETQYF
TGTGCCAGCAGCTTATTGGGCGGGATCCCCCACCCAAGGGAGACCCAGTACTTC